The 27 T cell receptor beta chains listed next were all sequenced from one sample in a study of shared clonotypes between healthy human individuals. TCRdb's copy holds only in-frame clones and misses some; the assay was immunoSEQ multiplex PCR. The data show about 2.4 million clones, under 95% seen once. The sequenced sample consisted of naive CD4+ T cells from PBMCs. Stated subset: CD45RA+ positively selected. Every receptor here comes from a man aged 18 to 30 in good health. Some clones in this sample may be carry-over from other donors' samples.

This clone was counted only a few times. The chain has TRBV6-1 and TRBJ1-2, with D possibly being TRBD1 (5 bases). The CDR3 has 14 residues. V lost 5 bases and J lost 0, with 10 bases in between. Germline CDR1 is MNHNS and CDR2 is SASEGT. The CDR3 reads CASSSGATNYGYTF. The CDR3 DNA is TGTGCCAGCAGTAGTGGGGCCACTAACTATGGCTACACCTTC.

This chain uses TRBV30 with TRBJ1-1; no definite D call. The CDR3 sequence is 11 residues long. V lost 5 bases to trimming and J lost 6 bases, with 10 bases between them. The germline V gene has CDR1 GTSNPN and CDR2 SVGIG (reference sequence). The CDR3 sequence: CAWVEGAEAFF. The CDR3 coding sequence is TGTGCCTGGGTGGAGGGAGCTGAAGCTTTCTTT.

The gene calls are TRBV6-5 and TRBJ2-7; TRBD2 might be the D (6 bases). The germline V gene has CDR1 MNHEY and CDR2 SVGAGI. The CDR3 extends over 15 amino acids. The V gene lost 6 bases and the J gene lost 4 bases, with 19 bases spanning the gap. The DNA for the CDR3 is TGTGCCAGCAGGGACTCCGGGACTTCCTTTTACGAGCAGTACTTC. Its protein is CASRDSGTSFYEQYF.

The rearrangement links TRBV28 to TRBJ2-7; TRBD1 matches 9 bases. V gave up 2 bases and J gave up 6 bases; unmatched junction bases: 5. Germline CDR1 reads MDHEN; CDR2 reads SYDVKM. The length of the CDR3 is 14 residues. The CDR3 nucleotides are TGTGCCAGCAGTTTAGGGGACAGGGATCGCGAGCAGTACTTC. It translates to CASSLGDRDREQYF. The full variable domain, in which reference TRBV28 and TRBJ2-7 provide the parts outside the CDR3, is DVKVTQSSRYLVKRTGEKVFLECVQDMDHENMFWYRQDPGLGLRLIYFSYDVKMKEKGDIPEGYSVSREKKERFSLILESASTNQTSMYLCASSLGDRDREQYFGPGTRLTVT.

Concerning this clone: Other DNA sequences from this sample encode an identical CDR3 as well. V usage is TRBV11-3 and J usage is TRBJ2-3; a possible D gene is TRBD2 (6 bases). The CDR3 sequence is 14 residues long. Between the trimmed V and J ends, which lost 0 bases and 4 bases, there was a span of 8 bases. Germline V gene data show CDR1 as SGHNT and CDR2 as YENEEA. The CDR3 is CASSLEGGADTQYF. CDR3 coding DNA: TGTGCCAGCAGCTTAGAGGGGGGTGCAGATACGCAGTATTTT.

Comment on this clone: Other DNA sequences from this sample encode an identical CDR3 as well. The chain carries TRBV28 and TRBJ2-3; TRBD2 matches at 10 bases. V shed 8 bases and J 1 base; nucleotides not matched to a gene: 0. The CDR3 runs to 13 residues. Germline V lookup: CDR1 MDHEN, CDR2 SYDVKM. The CDR3 DNA reads as TGTGCCAGCCTAGCGGGAGGCACAGATACGCAGTATTTT. Translated: CASLAGGTDTQYF.

This clone is a singleton in its sample. This chain connects TRBV6-5 to TRBJ2-3, with a weak D call TRBD1 (6 bases). V lost 6 bases and J 6 bases, leaving 13 bases between the germline ends. The CDR3 length is 13 residues. Germline V gene lookup returns CDR1 MNHEY and CDR2 SVGAGI. The CDR3 nucleotides read TGTGCCAGCAGCCTTACCGACAGGGATACGCAGTATTTT. Protein sequence: CASSLTDRDTQYF.

This chain joins TRBV5-4 and TRBJ1-6; D is possibly TRBD1 (5 bases). Trimming removed 0 bases at V and 7 bases at J, with 8 bases between. The V gene's germline CDR1 is SGHNT and CDR2 YYREEE (reference sequence). The CDR3 consists of 14 residues. CDR3 sequence reads: CASSLAGGNSPLHF. The CDR3 coding sequence is TGTGCCAGCAGCTTGGCGGGGGGGAATTCACCCCTCCACTTT.

The chain uses TRBV29-1 and TRBJ2-3; D may be TRBD1 (5 bases). Trimming cost V 5 bases and J 4 bases, with 10 bases left between them. Germline V gene sequence: CDR1 SQVTM, CDR2 ANQGSEA. The CDR3 runs to 12 residues. CDR3 nucleotides: TGCAGCGTTAACCAGGGTTCAGATACGCAGTATTTT. Its protein is CSVNQGSDTQYF.

This clone was observed a handful of times. This same CDR3 is encoded by further DNA sequences in the sample. The chain combines TRBV5-1 with TRBJ1-5, with no clear D. CDR1 and CDR2 (germline): SGHRS, YFSETQ. The ends were cut back, 0 bases at V and 2 bases at J, with 9 bases in the middle. The CDR3 is 15 amino acids. DNA of the CDR3: TGCGCCAGCAGCTTGGCCCCGGTCGGCAATCAGCCCCAGCATTTT. It specifies CASSLAPVGNQPQHF.

The V call is TRBV7-2, the J call TRBJ1-1; the D gene is possibly TRBD1 (6 bases). The CDR3 is 14 amino acids. The V end was cut by 2 bases, the J end by 6 bases, with 13 bases between. CDR1 is SGHTA, CDR2 FQGNSA, per germline. CDR3 coding DNA: TGTGCCAGCAGCTTACTGGGGGGCGAATCTGAAGCTTTCTTT. Translating gives CASSLLGGESEAFF. Complete variable domain (other parts from reference TRBV7-2 and TRBJ1-1): GAGVSQSPSNKVTEKGKDVELRCDPISGHTALYWYRQSLGQGLEFLIYFQGNSAPDKSGLPSDRFSAERTGGSVSTLTIQRTQQEDSAVYLCASSLLGGESEAFFGQGTRLTVV.

Of note for this clone: Other nucleotide sequences from this sample produce the same CDR3. The chain carries TRBV11-2 and TRBJ2-7; D is ambiguous. The V and J ends lost 0 bases and 0 bases respectively, with 6 bases between them. Germline loops: CDR1 SGHAT, CDR2 FQNNGV. The CDR3 runs 14 residues. Here the CDR3 DNA reads TGTGCCAGCAGCTTAGAGGCCAGCTCCTACGAGCAGTACTTC. Residues: CASSLEASSYEQYF.

The V and J genes are TRBV27 and TRBJ1-5; D gene ambiguous. The germline V and J ends were trimmed by 2 bases and 0 bases, with 8 bases remaining between them. Germline V gene sequence: CDR1 MNHEY, CDR2 SMNVEV (reference sequence). The CDR3 runs to 15 residues. This CDR3 reads CASSLKPYSNQPQHF. CDR3 DNA: TGTGCCAGCAGTTTAAAGCCCTATAGCAATCAGCCCCAGCATTTT.

The chain employs TRBV6-5 and TRBJ2-3; D not resolved. V was cut by 3 bases and J by 2 bases, with 12 bases left in between. Germline CDR1 reads MNHEY; CDR2 reads SVGAGI. This CDR3 comprises 15 residues. Here the CDR3 DNA reads TGTGCCAGCAGTTATGGGCAACCGAACACAGATACGCAGTATTTT. This encodes CASSYGQPNTDTQYF.

About this clone itself: Distinct nucleotide sequences in the sample also encode this CDR3. V gene TRBV2 combines with J gene TRBJ1-1; unclear D gene. This CDR3 spans 10 amino acids. V was cut by 6 bases and J by 3 bases, with 2 bases left in between. Looked up from germline, CDR1 is SNHLY and CDR2 is FYNNEI. CDR3 in amino acids: CASRDTEAFF. In DNA, the CDR3 is TGTGCCAGCAGGGACACTGAAGCTTTCTTT.

The chain links TRBV5-1 to TRBJ1-1; D gene uncertain. With 5 bases removed from V and 1 base from J, the gap between germline ends came to 9 bases. CDR3 length: 13 residues. CDR1 and CDR2 from the germline V gene are SGHRS and YFSETQ. The CDR3 spells CASRDGRNTEAFF. In DNA form, the CDR3 reads TGCGCCAGCAGAGACGGGAGGAACACTGAAGCTTTCTTT.

The chain carries TRBV4-2 and TRBJ1-6; 7 nucleotides align to TRBD1. The ends lost 3 bases at V and 5 bases at J; junction bases unmatched: 7. Per germline, CDR1 LGHNA and CDR2 YNFKEQ. The CDR3 runs 16 residues. The CDR3 coding sequence is TGTGCCAGCAGCCACCCCCGGGACAGCGATAATTCACCCCTCCACTTT. Protein: CASSHPRDSDNSPLHF.

The genes are TRBV6-1 and TRBJ2-1; maybe TRBD2 (6 bases). Trimming shortened V by 10 bases and J by 5 bases, and 15 bases separated the two germline ends. The germline V gene encodes CDR1 MNHNS and CDR2 SASEGT. CDR3 length equals 13 residues. In DNA, the CDR3 is TGTGCCACCAGCGGGTATACGGACAATGAGCAGTTCTTC. This translates into CATSGYTDNEQFF.

The rearrangement uses TRBV5-1 and TRBJ1-1, with 8 bases lining up with TRBD1. CDR3 length equals 18 residues. V was clipped by 5 bases and J by 1 base; unmatched bases: 16. Germline CDR1 and CDR2: SGHRS and YFSETQ. The DNA of the CDR3 is TGCGCCAGCAGGCCCCAGCCGCAGGGGGCCGGAGGGAACACTGAAGCTTTCTTT. Its protein product is CASRPQPQGAGGNTEAFF.

The chain joins TRBV7-6 to TRBJ1-3; possibly TRBD1 for D (6 bases). The germline gives CDR1 SGHVS, CDR2 FNYEAQ. V lost 5 bases, J lost 0 bases, and 14 bases lay in between. This CDR3 has 16 residues. The CDR3 region has the DNA TGTGCCAGCAGCGCTGTCGGGGGCGGCTCTGGAAACACCATATATTTT. Translating it yields CASSAVGGGSGNTIYF.

The chain uses TRBV28 and TRBJ1-1; D unclear. The CDR3 runs to 14 residues. Looked up from germline, CDR1 is MDHEN and CDR2 is SYDVKM. The V end lost 6 bases, the J end lost 5 bases, and 16 bases lay between the germline ends. As DNA, the CDR3 is TGTGCCAGCAGGTCCCCGGGAATAACAACTGAAGCTTTCTTT. Translated: CASRSPGITTEAFF.

Note on this clone: This same CDR3 is encoded by further DNA sequences in the sample. The chain joins TRBV9 to TRBJ2-7; D may be TRBD2 (6 bases). Germline-derived CDR1 and CDR2 are SGDLS and YYNGEE. The CDR3 is made up of 15 amino acids. The V gene lost 0 bases and the J gene lost 0 bases, with 10 bases spanning the gap. The CDR3 here is CASSVGPGSSYEQYF. The DNA for the CDR3 is TGTGCCAGCAGCGTAGGTCCCGGGAGCTCCTACGAGCAGTACTTC.

This clone was observed a single time. Other DNA sequences in this sample translate to the same CDR3. V is TRBV2 and J is TRBJ2-3; D is uncertain. This CDR3 is 12 amino acids long. Trimming shortened V by 6 bases and J by 0 bases, and 4 bases separated the two germline ends. Germline loops: CDR1 SNHLY, CDR2 FYNNEI. The CDR3 loop is CASSLSTDTQYF. DNA of the CDR3: TGTGCCAGCAGCTTGAGCACAGATACGCAGTATTTT.

The chain recombines TRBV7-3 with TRBJ2-1; 11 nucleotides agree with TRBD2. The germline gives CDR1 SGHTA, CDR2 FQGTGA. This CDR3 spans 19 amino acids. With 4 bases clipped from V and 3 bases from J, the junction kept 14 bases outside the gene matches. Here the CDR3 reads CASSSQLAGVTQNYNEQFF. DNA of the CDR3: TGTGCCAGCAGCTCTCAACTAGCGGGAGTTACCCAAAACTACAATGAGCAGTTCTTC.

This sequence joins TRBV6-5 and TRBJ2-1; possible D gene TRBD1, 5 bases. V gave up 6 bases and J gave up 7 bases, with 16 bases separating them. Germline V gene data show CDR1 as MNHEY and CDR2 as SVGAGI. The CDR3 consists of 14 residues. CDR3 in amino acids: CASSPGAFQNEQFF. The CDR3 DNA reads as TGTGCCAGCAGCCCTGGGGCATTTCAGAATGAGCAGTTCTTC.

In the case of this clone: Different DNA sequences within this sample yield the same CDR3. The rearrangement links TRBV5-1 to TRBJ1-5; D is perhaps TRBD1 (6 bases). Trimming pared 5 bases from V and 4 bases from J, leaving 10 bases between. This CDR3 region has 13 residues. In germline, CDR1 is SGHRS, CDR2 YFSETQ. The CDR3 sequence: CASSLQGNQPQHF. The CDR3, as DNA: TGCGCCAGCAGTTTACAGGGAAATCAGCCCCAGCATTTT.

The J gene is TRBJ2-5, the V gene TRBV5-6; TRBD1 matches at 10 bases. The V segment lost 2 bases and the J segment 4 bases; nucleotides outside the gene matches: 5. CDR1 is SGHDT and CDR2 is YYEEEE in the germline V gene. This CDR3 is 15 amino acids long. The CDR3 region has the DNA TGTGCCAGCAGCTTCCGGGACAGGGGTCCAGAGACCCAGTACTTC. This gives the protein CASSFRDRGPETQYF.